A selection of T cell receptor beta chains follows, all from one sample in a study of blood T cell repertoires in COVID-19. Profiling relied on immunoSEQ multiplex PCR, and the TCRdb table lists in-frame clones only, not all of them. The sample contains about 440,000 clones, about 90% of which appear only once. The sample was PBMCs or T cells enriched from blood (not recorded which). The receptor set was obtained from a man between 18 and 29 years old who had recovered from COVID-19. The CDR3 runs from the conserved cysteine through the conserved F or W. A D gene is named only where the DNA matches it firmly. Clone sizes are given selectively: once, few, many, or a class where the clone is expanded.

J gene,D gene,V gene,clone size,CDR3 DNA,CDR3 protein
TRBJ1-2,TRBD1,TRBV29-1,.,TGCAGCGTTGAAGAAGGGACAGGGTTAGGGGACTATGGCTACACCTTC,CSVEEGTGLGDYGYTF
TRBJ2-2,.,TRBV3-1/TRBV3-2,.,TGTGCCAGCAGCCCTTCCAGGGTAGGGGCCGGGGAGCTGTTTTTT,CASSPSRVGAGELFF
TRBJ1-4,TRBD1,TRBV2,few,TGTGCCAGCATTAGGGGACAGGGGAATGAAAAACTGTTTTTT,CASIRGQGNEKLFF
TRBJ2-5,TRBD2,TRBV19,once,TGTGCCAGTAGTATCACTAGCGGGGGTTGGGAGACCCAGTACTTC,CASSITSGGWETQYF
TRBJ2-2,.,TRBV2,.,TGTGCGAGCACTGGGTACATACGAGGAGGAACCGGGGAGCTGTTTTTT,CASTGYIRGGTGELFF
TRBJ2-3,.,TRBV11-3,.,TGTGCCAGCAGCCGCGGGGTGACGAGCACAGATACGCAGTATTTT,CASSRGVTSTDTQYF
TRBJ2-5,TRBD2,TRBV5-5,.,TGTGCCAGCAGCTTAAGCGGGGGGGCCGGGGAGACCCAGTACTTC,CASSLSGGAGETQYF
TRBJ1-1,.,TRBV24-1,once,TGTGCCACCACCGACCACAGGGTGAACACTGAAGCTTTCTTT,CATTDHRVNTEAFF
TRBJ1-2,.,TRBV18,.,TGTGCCAGCTCTAATACAACAGTCGCAGGGGCTGTCTATGGCTACACCTTC,CASSNTTVAGAVYGYTF
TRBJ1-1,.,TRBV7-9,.,TGTGCCAGCAGCGCAGGTACAGGGCGGAACACTGAAGCTTTCTTT,CASSAGTGRNTEAFF
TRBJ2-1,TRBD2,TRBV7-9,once,TGTGCCAGCAGCTTTCTCGCCGGGACTAGCTCCTACAATGAGCAGTTCTTC,CASSFLAGTSSYNEQFF
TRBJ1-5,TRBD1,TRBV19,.,TGTGCCAGCAGAAGACAGGGGGCTAGTCAGCCCCAGCATTTT,CASRRQGASQPQHF
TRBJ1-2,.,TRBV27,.,TGTGCCAGCAGTTTATTCGCGACAGCCTATGGCTACACCTTC,CASSLFATAYGYTF
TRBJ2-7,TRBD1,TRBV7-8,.,TGTGCCAGCAGCCCTCGAAGGACAGGGATCTACGAGCAGTACTTC,CASSPRRTGIYEQYF
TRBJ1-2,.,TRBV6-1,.,TGTGCCAGCAGTGAAGCCGACGGGGTTGGCTACACCTTC,CASSEADGVGYTF
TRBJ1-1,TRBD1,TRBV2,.,TGTGCCAGCAGTGCTAGGACAGGGGGGATGAACACTGAAGCTTTCTTT,CASSARTGGMNTEAFF
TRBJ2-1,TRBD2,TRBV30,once,TGTGCCTGGAGTTTCGGGACTAGCGGGAGTAATGAGCAGTTCTTC,CAWSFGTSGSNEQFF
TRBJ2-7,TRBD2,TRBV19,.,TGTGCCAGTAGTTTGGGAGGGGAGGCCTACGAGCAGTACTTC,CASSLGGEAYEQYF
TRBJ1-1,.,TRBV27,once,TGTGCCAGCAGCTACAGGGTAGCGGGCACTGAAGCTTTCTTT,CASSYRVAGTEAFF
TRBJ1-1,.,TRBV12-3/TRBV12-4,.,TGTGCCAGCAGTACAGGGACTGAAGCTTTCTTT,CASSTGTEAFF
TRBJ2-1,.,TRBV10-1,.,TGCGCCAGCCGGGCGGGTCTGTGCCTCCTTGAAGAATACAATGAGCAGTTCTTC,CASRAGLCLLEEYNEQFF
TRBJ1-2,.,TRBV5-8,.,TGTGCCAGCAGCTGGGCAGGGGCAAACTATGGCTACACCTTC,CASSWAGANYGYTF
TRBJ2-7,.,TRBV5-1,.,TGCGCCAGCAGCTTGGTTAGAGGGAACGAGCAGTACTTC,CASSLVRGNEQYF
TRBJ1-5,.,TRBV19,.,TGTGCCAGTAGTTCTCTAGGACAGAATAGCAATCAGCCCCAGCATTTT,CASSSLGQNSNQPQHF
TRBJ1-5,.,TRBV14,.,TGTGCCAGCAGCCAAGTCCCCGGGCAGCCCCAGCATTTT,CASSQVPGQPQHF
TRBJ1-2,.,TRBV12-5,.,TGTGCTAGTGGTTGGACAGCTGCTAACTATGGCTACACCTTC,CASGWTAANYGYTF
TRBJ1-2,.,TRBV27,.,TGTGCCAGCAGTTCGGGGGGGTTTATTCGTGGGCCCTCCCGGGTTGACGGCTACACCTTC,CASSSGGFIRGPSRVDGYTF
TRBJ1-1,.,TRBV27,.,TGTGCCAGCAGTTTATTCGCAGGGGTGGCTGAAGCTTTCTTT,CASSLFAGVAEAFF
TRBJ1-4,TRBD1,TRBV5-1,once,TGCGCCAGCAGCTCGACAGGGGCGGGGGAAAAACTGTTTTTT,CASSSTGAGEKLFF
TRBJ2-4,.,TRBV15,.,TGTGCCACCAGCAGACCTGCCAAAAACATTCAGTACTTC,CATSRPAKNIQYF
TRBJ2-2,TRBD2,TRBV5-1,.,TGCGCCAGCAGCTTGGAGTATGCGGGAGGGCCTGGCGGGGAGCTGTTTTTT,CASSLEYAGGPGGELFF